This passage covers 7 T cell receptor beta chains from one sample sequenced in a study of shared clonotypes between healthy human individuals. Profiling relied on immunoSEQ multiplex PCR, and the TCRdb table lists in-frame clones only, not all of them. The data contain about 2.3 million clones, 80% to 95% of them singletons. The sequenced sample was naive CD4+ T cells from PBMCs. Indicated subset: CD45RA+ positively selected. Receptors were obtained from a young man in good health. Some clones in this sample may be carry-over from other donors' samples.

This chain joins TRBV11-2 and TRBJ2-1; 8 bases match TRBD1. The CDR3 has 17 residues. The ends lost 5 bases at V and 7 bases at J; junction bases unmatched: 16. The germline V gene encodes CDR1 SGHAT and CDR2 FQNNGV. DNA of the CDR3: TGTGCCAGCAGCCCAGCTGGAGCGACAGGGGTAAATAATGAGCAGTTCTTC. Its protein is CASSPAGATGVNNEQFF.

The rearrangement links TRBV5-1 to TRBJ2-2; D possibly uses TRBD1 or TRBD2 (6 bases each). CDR1 SGHRS and CDR2 YFSETQ come from the germline V gene. V was clipped by 4 bases and J by 0 bases, with 16 bases between them. The CDR3 spans 17 residues. DNA of the CDR3: TGCGCCAGCAGCCGGAGGGGGGAGTATACGAACACCGGGGAGCTGTTTTTT. This codes for CASSRRGEYTNTGELFF.

The CDR3, as DNA: TGTGCCAGCAGCTCAGGACAGGGGGACACTGAAGCTTTCTTT. Translating it yields CASSSGQGDTEAFF. The J gene is TRBJ1-1, the V gene TRBV7-2; 10 bases agree with TRBD1. The germline gives CDR1 SGHTA, CDR2 FQGNSA. The junction had 2 bases not matched to a gene; V was cut back by 4 bases and J by 3 bases. The CDR3 has 14 amino acids.

The chain has TRBV27 and TRBJ2-1; D unclear. Germline CDR1 MNHEY, CDR2 SMNVEV (reference sequence). Trimming stripped 2 bases from V and 7 bases from J, with 15 bases between. The length of the CDR3 is 15 residues. This CDR3 is CASSLRRMSGNEQFF. The CDR3 DNA is TGTGCCAGCAGTTTACGGCGGATGAGTGGGAATGAGCAGTTCTTC.

The rearrangement links TRBV6-5 to TRBJ2-3; 7 bases map to TRBD2. The CDR3 consists of 16 residues. The V gene's germline CDR1 is MNHEY and CDR2 SVGAGI. Trimming removed 2 bases from V and 3 bases from J; junction bases left unmatched: 8. The CDR3, as DNA: TGTGCCAGCAGTTACAGCCCAGCGGGAAGGACAGATACGCAGTATTTT. It translates to CASSYSPAGRTDTQYF.

Worth noting for this clone: This same CDR3 is encoded by further DNA sequences in the sample. This chain connects TRBV20-1 to TRBJ2-7, with a weak D call TRBD2 (5 bases). The CDR3 is made up of 11 amino acids. V was trimmed by 6 bases and J by 4 bases, leaving 10 bases between them. Germline loops: CDR1 DFQATT, CDR2 SNEGSKA (reference sequence). The CDR3 is CSAKGGYEQYF. The CDR3 region has the DNA TGCAGTGCCAAGGGCGGGTACGAGCAGTACTTC.

This clone was recorded once. The chain has TRBV7-9 and TRBJ2-1; D not resolved. Germline CDR1 reads SEHNR; CDR2 reads FQNEAQ (reference sequence). The CDR3 has 13 amino acids. V shed 3 bases and J shed 6 bases, with 9 bases lying between them. The CDR3 nucleotides read TGTGCCAGCAGCTTTACGGAGAGCAATGAGCAGTTCTTC. Residues: CASSFTESNEQFF.